The clone carrying this T cell receptor (beta chain) was seen at least ten times. Antigen specificity is unknown. The CDR3 consists of 16 residues. Germline values: CDR1 SEHNR, CDR2 FQNEAQ (reference sequence). Trimming removed 4 bases at V and 0 bases at J, with 14 bases between. The sample originates from a study of T cell repertoires in cytomegalovirus infection. Study summary: Shared public TCR beta signatures pointed to both CMV infection and a matching HLA type. Regarding the study as a whole: Dominating the ex vivo response were TCR beta clonotypes that were CMV-specific and HLA-C-restricted. Individuals carrying CMV plus the relevant HLA were identified by cumulative frequency of public TCR beta families.

Via MiXCR, TCRdb re-called the reads, giving one row per CDR3 protein. Of 350,000 to 500,000 distinct CDR3 sequences in the sample, 30% to 40% were seen once. The chain joins TRBV7-9 to TRBJ2-3; possibly TRBD1 for D (6 bases). This receptor was obtained from a human donor in good health (CMV status not recorded). Some clones in this sample may be carry-over from other donors' samples. Sequencing was carried out using PBMCs. CDR3 region: CASSSHGGHSTDTQYF. The DNA of the CDR3 is TGTGCCAGCAGCTCTCATGGGGGACACAGCACAGATACGCAGTATTTT.